Presented here are 19 T cell receptor beta chains from one specimen sequenced in a study of T cell clones after liver transplantation. TCRdb's table, derived via immunoSEQ multiplex PCR, lists solely in-frame clones and lacks some. Among about 99,000 clones listed, around 83% were seen once. The specimen was CD4+ T cells from blood, collected before liver transplant. The source of these receptors is a human donor who received a liver transplant.

V is TRBV18 and J is TRBJ2-3, with D possibly matching TRBD2 (6 bases). From germline, CDR1 is KGHSH and CDR2 LQKENI. The CDR3 extends over 15 amino acids. V shed 3 bases and J shed 3 bases, with 13 bases lying between them. CDR3 residues: CASSPGREPTDTQYF. The CDR3 nucleotides are TGTGCCAGCTCACCGGGACGGGAGCCGACAGATACGCAGTATTTT.

CDR3 protein: CASSFRTTEAFF. DNA of the CDR3: TGTGCCAGCAGCTTTAGGACCACTGAAGCTTTCTTT. The J gene is TRBJ1-1, the V gene TRBV7-2, with D hard to call. This CDR3 comprises 12 residues. Germline V gene data show CDR1 as SGHTA and CDR2 as FQGNSA. The V and J ends lost 3 bases and 4 bases respectively, with 6 bases between them.

The chain carries TRBV19 and TRBJ1-1; D remains ambiguous. This CDR3 is built from 13 residues. Trimming pared 6 bases from V and 0 bases from J, leaving 8 bases between. From germline, CDR1 is LNHDA and CDR2 SQIVND (reference sequence). The CDR3 nucleotides are TGTGCCAGTAGATTCAGACTGAACACTGAAGCTTTCTTT. Amino acid sequence: CASRFRLNTEAFF.

The sample holds a few counts of this clone. The chain carries TRBV27 and TRBJ1-2; a weak D match, TRBD1 (5 bases). Germline assignment: CDR1 MNHEY and CDR2 SMNVEV (reference sequence). V lost 0 bases, J lost 7 bases, and 15 bases lay in between. The CDR3 runs 15 residues. The CDR3 region is CASSLSGGPGGGYTF. DNA of the CDR3: TGTGCCAGCAGTTTATCCGGTGGACCGGGGGGTGGCTACACCTTC.

Here the CDR3 reads CASSPQTSLLNNEQFF. For the CDR3, the DNA is TGTGCCAGCAGCCCTCAGACAAGCCTACTGAACAATGAGCAGTTCTTC. This rearrangement joins TRBV7-2 to TRBJ2-1; D unresolved. Per germline, CDR1 SGHTA and CDR2 FQGNSA. V was cut by 5 bases and J by 5 bases, with 19 bases left in between. The CDR3 is 16 residues long.

V is TRBV18 and J is TRBJ2-1, with TRBD2 identical over 7 bases. The CDR3 length is 19 residues. Germline V gene data show CDR1 as KGHSH and CDR2 as LQKENI. Losses at the gene ends were 2 bases for V and 6 bases for J; bases not matched to a gene: 19. In DNA form, the CDR3 reads TGTGCCAGCTCACCAACCCTCCGAGGGAGCGGGACCCGACCCAATGAGCAGTTCTTC. This gives the protein CASSPTLRGSGTRPNEQFF.

The chain joins TRBV5-8 to TRBJ1-2; TRBD1 agrees at 7 bases. Per the germline V gene, CDR1 is SGHTS and CDR2 is YDEGEE. CDR3 length: 13 amino acids. The junction had 1 base not matched to a gene; V was cut back by 2 bases and J by 3 bases. The CDR3 nucleotides are TGTGCCAGCAGCTTTCAGGGGGACTATGGCTACACCTTC. It encodes CASSFQGDYGYTF.

The sample holds one count of this clone. The V and J genes are TRBV10-3 and TRBJ1-2; D gene unclear. CDR1 is ENHRY and CDR2 is SYGVKD in the germline V gene. This CDR3 has 13 amino acids. V was trimmed by 0 bases and J by 2 bases, leaving 4 bases between them. Here the CDR3 reads CAISESGNYGYTF. The DNA of the CDR3 is TGTGCCATCAGTGAGTCGGGAAACTATGGCTACACCTTC.

The V and J genes are TRBV7-2 and TRBJ2-7; D is possibly TRBD1 (7 bases). Deletions cut 1 base from V and 6 bases from J, with 16 bases between. CDR1 and CDR2 from the germline V gene are SGHTA and FQGNSA. This CDR3 has 15 residues. CDR3 sequence: CASSLDGRGAPEQYF. Written as DNA, the CDR3 is TGTGCCAGCAGCTTAGACGGCAGGGGGGCCCCCGAGCAGTACTTC.

The chain combines TRBV6-1 with TRBJ1-2, with unresolved D. The CDR3 extends over 14 amino acids. Trimming removed 1 base at V and 5 bases at J, with 11 bases between. Germline assignment: CDR1 MNHNS and CDR2 SASEGT. CDR3 bases: TGTGCCAGCAGTGAAGTGGGCGGTGGATATGGCTACACCTTC. Translated, it gives CASSEVGGGYGYTF.

J is TRBJ2-2 and V is TRBV7-3; possible D gene TRBD2, 5 bases. Germline lookup yields CDR1 SGHTA and CDR2 FQGTGA. The V and J ends lost 0 bases and 6 bases respectively, with 11 bases between them. There are 15 residues in the CDR3. The CDR3 sequence is CASSLTRGFSGELFF. The CDR3 region has the DNA TGTGCCAGCAGCTTAACACGGGGTTTCTCCGGGGAGCTGTTTTTT. Full variable domain (outside the CDR3, taken from reference TRBV7-3 and TRBJ2-2): GAGVSQTPSNKVTEKGKYVELRCDPISGHTALYWYRQSLGQGPEFLIYFQGTGAADDSGLPNDRFFAVRPEGSVSTLKIQRTERGDSAVYLCASSLTRGFSGELFFGEGSRLTVL.

V gene TRBV19 combines with J gene TRBJ1-5, with D perhaps matching TRBD1 (5 bases). Germline V CDR1 and CDR2: LNHDA, SQIVND (reference sequence). Trimming removed 9 bases at V and 1 base at J, with 13 bases between. The CDR3 consists of 14 residues. This CDR3 reads CASRGGGSNQPQHF. As DNA, the CDR3 is TGTGCCAGCCGTGGGGGAGGGAGCAATCAGCCCCAGCATTTT.

The CDR3 DNA is TGTGCCAGCAGCCCACACGGGACAGGGCCCAAGGGTCAGCCCCAGCATTTT. This gives the protein CASSPHGTGPKGQPQHF. The chain recombines TRBV7-2 with TRBJ1-5; 9 bases line up with TRBD1. The germline gives CDR1 SGHTA, CDR2 FQGNSA. J was trimmed by 6 bases and V by 5 bases; bases with no gene match: 14. The CDR3 covers 17 residues.

V is TRBV4-2 and J is TRBJ2-7; possibly TRBD2 for D (6 bases). V was shortened by 1 base and J by 0 bases, with 7 bases between the two germline ends. This CDR3 has 14 residues. Germline loops: CDR1 LGHNA, CDR2 YNFKEQ. The CDR3 here is CASSQGGNSYEQYF. In DNA form, the CDR3 reads TGTGCCAGCAGCCAAGGCGGGAACTCCTACGAGCAGTACTTC.

The genes are TRBV7-2 and TRBJ1-2; D not resolved. The CDR3 runs to 16 residues. Germline V CDR1 and CDR2: SGHTA, FQGNSA. Trimming pared 1 base from V and 0 bases from J, leaving 12 bases between. The CDR3 reads CASSLVQALANYGYTF. The CDR3 nucleotides read TGTGCCAGCAGCTTAGTGCAGGCCCTAGCTAACTATGGCTACACCTTC.

The gene calls are TRBV6-5 and TRBJ2-1; tentative D call: TRBD2 (7 bases). V was clipped by 3 bases and J by 4 bases, with 13 bases between them. The CDR3 is made up of 15 amino acids. CDR1 is MNHEY, CDR2 SVGAGI, per germline. DNA for the CDR3: TGTGCCAGCAGTTATGTGGCGGGGGCGTACAATGAGCAGTTCTTC. Translating it yields CASSYVAGAYNEQFF.

This chain connects TRBV19 to TRBJ2-5; D remains unclear. This CDR3 is built from 13 residues. V was clipped by 2 bases and J by 1 base, with 5 bases between them. Germline lookup yields CDR1 LNHDA and CDR2 SQIVND (reference sequence). This chain's CDR3 is CASSIMLQETQYF. CDR3 DNA: TGTGCCAGTAGTATAATGCTCCAAGAGACCCAGTACTTC. Combining the CDR3 with reference TRBV19 and TRBJ2-5 gives the whole variable domain DGGITQSPKYLFRKEGQNVTLSCEQNLNHDAMYWYRQDPGQGLRLIYYSQIVNDFQKGDIAEGYSVSREKKESFPLTVTSAQKNPTAFYLCASSIMLQETQYFGPGTRLLVL.

The chain carries TRBV5-5 and TRBJ1-1; TRBD1 might be the D (5 bases). In germline, CDR1 is SGHKS, CDR2 YYEKEE (reference sequence). With 7 bases removed from V and 3 bases from J, the gap between germline ends came to 13 bases. The CDR3 is 13 residues long. CDR3 region: CASLSGGYTEAFF. The CDR3 coding sequence is TGTGCCAGCCTATCCGGGGGATACACTGAAGCTTTCTTT.

V usage is TRBV7-2 and J usage is TRBJ1-2, with 7 nucleotides matching TRBD1. This CDR3 comprises 15 residues. Germline assignment: CDR1 SGHTA and CDR2 FQGNSA. Germline trimming cut 5 bases from V and 2 bases from J; bases unmatched to any gene: 8. CDR3 nucleotide sequence: TGTGCCAGCAGCCCCCAGGGACAGCTCAACTATGGCTACACCTTC. It encodes CASSPQGQLNYGYTF.